This note documents a single TCR beta chain sequence. Trimming cost V 0 bases and J 0 bases; bases outside gene matches: 4. Germline V gene data show CDR1 as LGHNA and CDR2 as YNFKEQ. This CDR3 is built from 18 residues. This sample is drawn from a study of blood T cell repertoires in COVID-19. Here immunoSEQ multiplex PCR was the method, and the copy in TCRdb shows in-frame clones only, minus some. The table shows fewer than 350,000 clones, with approximately 80% occurring only once. The clonotype comes from a woman aged 60-75 years with active or convalescent COVID-19. Material for sequencing was peripheral blood. This chain connects TRBV4-2 to TRBJ1-4; 10 nucleotides match TRBD1. CDR3: CASSQDNGQGATNEKLFF. CDR3 coding DNA: TGTGCCAGCAGCCAAGATAACGGACAGGGGGCAACTAATGAAAAACTGTTTTTT.